This is a list of T cell receptor beta chains from one sample in a study of blood T cell repertoires in COVID-19. Assay: immunoSEQ multiplex PCR; the TCRdb copy retains only in-frame clones and omits some. In the table there are approximately 490,000 clones, about nine tenths of which are singletons. The sequencing input was PBMCs or T cells enriched from blood (not recorded which). Receptors were obtained from a woman under 30 who had recovered from COVID-19. Both conserved end residues are part of each CDR3. D genes are given only for firm matches. Expanded clones get a size class; other rows say once, few or many, or leave the size out.

size: NA; V: TRBV7-9; J: TRBJ2-7; D: NA; DNA: TGTGCCAGCAGCCCCTCGCCGGGAGAAGGCTACTACGAGCAGTACTTC; CDR3: CASSPSPGEGYYEQYF
size: NA; V: TRBV30; J: TRBJ1-6; D: NA; DNA: TGTGCTCAAACACAGCTCCCGGCAGCTTCACCCCTCCACTTT; CDR3: CAQTQLPAASPLHF
size: once; V: TRBV29-1; J: TRBJ1-2; D: TRBD1; DNA: TGCAGCGTTGAAGGGGCTCGGGACAGACCTAACTATGGCTACACCTTC; CDR3: CSVEGARDRPNYGYTF
size: NA; V: TRBV11-2; J: TRBJ2-7; D: TRBD2; DNA: TGTGCCAGCAGCCCCGTTACAAGCGGGGGGATTTGGCACGAGCAGTACTTC; CDR3: CASSPVTSGGIWHEQYF
size: once; V: TRBV29-1; J: TRBJ1-2; D: TRBD1; DNA: TGCAGCGCCCTTTCCCCTGGACAGGGACTCTATGGCTACACCTTC; CDR3: CSALSPGQGLYGYTF
size: NA; V: TRBV28; J: TRBJ2-3; D: NA; DNA: TGTGCCAGCAGTTTATCCCCGACTAATGCGACAGATACGCAGTATTTT; CDR3: CASSLSPTNATDTQYF
size: NA; V: TRBV29-1; J: TRBJ1-6; D: TRBD1; DNA: TGCAGCGTCGCCCTCGGGACAGCCTATAATTCACCCCTCCACTTT; CDR3: CSVALGTAYNSPLHF
size: NA; V: TRBV7-9; J: TRBJ2-4; D: NA; DNA: TGTGCCAGCAGCTTAGAGATTGTGGAGGGAAACATTCAGTACTTC; CDR3: CASSLEIVEGNIQYF
size: NA; V: TRBV5-6; J: TRBJ2-7; D: NA; DNA: TGTGCCAGCAGCTTATCCCCCGCCTACGAGCAGTACTTC; CDR3: CASSLSPAYEQYF
size: NA; V: TRBV7-9; J: TRBJ2-5; D: TRBD1; DNA: TGTGCCAGCAGCCGGACAGGGGGGGAGACCCAGTACTTC; CDR3: CASSRTGGETQYF
size: NA; V: TRBV28; J: TRBJ1-5; D: NA; DNA: TGTGCCACCTCCCCCGGGGGACGGAGACCTAGATTTGATCAGCCCCAGCATTTT; CDR3: CATSPGGRRPRFDQPQHF
size: few; V: TRBV5-6; J: TRBJ1-1; D: NA; DNA: TGTGCCAGCAGCTTACCACAGCCAGCTGAAGCTTTCTTT; CDR3: CASSLPQPAEAFF
size: NA; V: TRBV12-3/TRBV12-4; J: TRBJ1-2; D: NA; DNA: TGTGCCAGCAGTCATAGGGGGGGCTACACCTTC; CDR3: CASSHRGGYTF
size: NA; V: TRBV30; J: TRBJ1-1; D: NA; DNA: TGTGCCTGGACGGCCGGGGCCGGGAGTACTGAAGCTTTCTTT; CDR3: CAWTAGAGSTEAFF
size: NA; V: TRBV29-1; J: TRBJ2-5; D: NA; DNA: TGCAGCGTTGTTATTATGGAGACCCAGTACTTC; CDR3: CSVVIMETQYF
size: NA; V: TRBV2; J: TRBJ2-7; D: NA; DNA: TGTGCCAGCACCCCACACAGGGTCTACGAGCAGTACTTC; CDR3: CASTPHRVYEQYF
size: NA; V: TRBV19; J: TRBJ2-7; D: TRBD2; DNA: TGTGCCAGTAGTCTTGGGGCGGGAGCCTTCTACGAGCAGTACTTC; CDR3: CASSLGAGAFYEQYF
size: NA; V: TRBV7-2; J: TRBJ1-2; D: NA; DNA: TGTGCCAGCAGCTTAGGAGACATGCGCCGGGGCTACACCTTC; CDR3: CASSLGDMRRGYTF
size: NA; V: TRBV21-1; J: TRBJ1-4; D: NA; DNA: TGTGCCAGCAGCCCCCGGGGGGGGCGAATTGAAAAACTGTTTTTT; CDR3: CASSPRGGRIEKLFF
size: NA; V: TRBV5-6; J: TRBJ1-2; D: TRBD1; DNA: TGTGCCAGCAGCTTGCGGGTCCGGGACAGGGAATTCGGCACCTTC; CDR3: CASSLRVRDREFGTF
size: NA; V: TRBV5-1; J: TRBJ2-2; D: NA; DNA: TGCGCCAGCAGCTTGGGGGGCAGGGCGGACACCGGGGAGCTGTTTTTT; CDR3: CASSLGGRADTGELFF
size: NA; V: TRBV7-2; J: TRBJ2-3; D: NA; DNA: TGTGCCAGCAGCCCTTGGGGGCCGGATACGCAGTATTTT; CDR3: CASSPWGPDTQYF
size: NA; V: TRBV7-2; J: TRBJ1-1; D: NA; DNA: TGTGCCAGCAGTTTGACGGGGATAGTGACTGAAGCTTTCTTT; CDR3: CASSLTGIVTEAFF
size: NA; V: TRBV6-5; J: TRBJ1-2; D: TRBD1; DNA: TGTGCCAGTACTGCAGGGGGACGGGGTGGCTACACCTTC; CDR3: CASTAGGRGGYTF
size: NA; V: TRBV5-5; J: TRBJ2-5; D: NA; DNA: TGTGCCAGCAGCGTCGGGGGGCTGAAGACCCAGTACTTC; CDR3: CASSVGGLKTQYF
size: few; V: TRBV2; J: TRBJ2-2; D: NA; DNA: TGTGCCAGCAGTGACCATGGACAGTTCGGGGAGCTGTTTTTT; CDR3: CASSDHGQFGELFF
size: NA; V: TRBV6-5; J: TRBJ2-5; D: TRBD2; DNA: TGTGCCAGCCGTCGGGGGGTTGGGGAGACCCAGTACTTC; CDR3: CASRRGVGETQYF
size: NA; V: TRBV18; J: TRBJ1-1; D: NA; DNA: TGTGCCAGCTCATACCAGGGTACCAGTCCTGAAGCTTTCTTT; CDR3: CASSYQGTSPEAFF
size: NA; V: TRBV4-2; J: TRBJ2-7; D: NA; DNA: TGTGCCAGCAGCCAAGAAGCGTTCTCCTACGAGCAGTACTTC; CDR3: CASSQEAFSYEQYF
size: NA; V: TRBV19; J: TRBJ1-5; D: NA; DNA: TGTGCCAGTAGGCCTCAGGGAGGGGGGGTTAGCAATCAGCCCCAGCATTTT; CDR3: CASRPQGGGVSNQPQHF
size: NA; V: TRBV7-2; J: TRBJ1-3; D: NA; DNA: TGTGCCAGCAGCTTCTTGGGGGGTTTCTCTGGAAACACCATATATTTT; CDR3: CASSFLGGFSGNTIYF
size: NA; V: TRBV30; J: TRBJ1-1; D: NA; DNA: TGTGCCTGGAGTGTTTTCACAGGTGATGAAGCTTTCTTT; CDR3: CAWSVFTGDEAFF
size: NA; V: TRBV18; J: TRBJ1-2; D: NA; DNA: TGTGCCAGCTCACCTCCCCGCCCACAGGGAAACTATGGCTACACCTTC; CDR3: CASSPPRPQGNYGYTF
size: once; V: TRBV29-1; J: TRBJ1-1; D: NA; DNA: TGCAGCGTTTCTGCCCTGGTGACACCGAACACTGAAGCTTTCTTT; CDR3: CSVSALVTPNTEAFF
size: NA; V: TRBV24-1; J: TRBJ1-2; D: TRBD1; DNA: TGTGCCACCAGTGATCCGGACAGGAACTATGGCTACACCTTC; CDR3: CATSDPDRNYGYTF
size: NA; V: TRBV6-2/TRBV6-3; J: TRBJ1-1; D: NA; DNA: TGTGCCAGCAGTCGGGGGGGGAGAACTGAAGCTTTCTTT; CDR3: CASSRGGRTEAFF
size: NA; V: TRBV4-2; J: TRBJ2-2; D: NA; DNA: TGTGCCAGCAATCCGGAGGTGAACACCGGGGAGCTGTTTTTT; CDR3: CASNPEVNTGELFF
size: NA; V: TRBV5-4; J: TRBJ1-2; D: NA; DNA: TGTGCCAGCAGCCCCCCCCCGGGGGAGCCACTCTATGGCTACACCTTC; CDR3: CASSPPPGEPLYGYTF
size: NA; V: TRBV7-2; J: TRBJ2-7; D: NA; DNA: TGTGCCAGCAGCTCGCAGACAGAAACGGACGAGCAGTACTTC; CDR3: CASSSQTETDEQYF
size: NA; V: TRBV2; J: TRBJ1-1; D: NA; DNA: TGTGCCAGCAGTGATTGGGGCCTCACCACTTACACTGAAGCTTTCTTT; CDR3: CASSDWGLTTYTEAFF
size: once; V: TRBV20-1; J: TRBJ2-1; D: NA; DNA: TGCAGTGCTAGTACCGGGTATGAGCAGTTCTTC; CDR3: CSASTGYEQFF
size: NA; V: TRBV30; J: TRBJ1-2; D: TRBD1; DNA: TGTGCCTGGAGTGTAGACAGGGAGCGAGGCTACACCTTC; CDR3: CAWSVDRERGYTF
size: once; V: TRBV7-2; J: TRBJ1-5; D: NA; DNA: TGTGCCAGCAGCCCCACCGCCGGGGTCCCGGCGCCCCAGCATTTT; CDR3: CASSPTAGVPAPQHF
size: NA; V: TRBV6-4; J: TRBJ2-7; D: TRBD1; DNA: TGTGCCAGCAGTGCGGCTCCAGGGGGAGACTACGAGCAGTACTTC; CDR3: CASSAAPGGDYEQYF
size: NA; V: TRBV5-1; J: TRBJ1-1; D: NA; DNA: TGCGCCAGCAGCTCGGCACTTACCCAGGGGAACACTGAAGCTTTCTTT; CDR3: CASSSALTQGNTEAFF
size: NA; V: TRBV2; J: TRBJ1-1; D: NA; DNA: TGTGCCAGCAGCCGGGACAAGAACACTGAAGCTTTCTTT; CDR3: CASSRDKNTEAFF
size: once; V: TRBV7-8; J: TRBJ1-6; D: NA; DNA: TGTGCCAGCACCCCGGCAGGGTTGGATTCACCCCTCCACTTT; CDR3: CASTPAGLDSPLHF